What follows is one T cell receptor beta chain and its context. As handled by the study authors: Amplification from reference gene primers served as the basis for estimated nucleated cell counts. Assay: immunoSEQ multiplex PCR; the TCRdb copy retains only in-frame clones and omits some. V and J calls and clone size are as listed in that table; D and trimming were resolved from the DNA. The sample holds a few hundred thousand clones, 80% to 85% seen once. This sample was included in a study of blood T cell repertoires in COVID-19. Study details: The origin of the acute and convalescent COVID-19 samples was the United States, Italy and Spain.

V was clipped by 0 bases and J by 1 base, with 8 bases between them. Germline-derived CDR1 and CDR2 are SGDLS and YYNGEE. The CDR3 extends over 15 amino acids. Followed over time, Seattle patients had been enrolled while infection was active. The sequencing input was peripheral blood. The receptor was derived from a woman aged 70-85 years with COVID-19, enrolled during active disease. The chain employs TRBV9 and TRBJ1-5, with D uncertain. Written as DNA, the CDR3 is TGTGCCAGCAGCGTAGACCAAGCAAGCAATCAGCCCCAGCATTTT. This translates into CASSVDQASNQPQHF.